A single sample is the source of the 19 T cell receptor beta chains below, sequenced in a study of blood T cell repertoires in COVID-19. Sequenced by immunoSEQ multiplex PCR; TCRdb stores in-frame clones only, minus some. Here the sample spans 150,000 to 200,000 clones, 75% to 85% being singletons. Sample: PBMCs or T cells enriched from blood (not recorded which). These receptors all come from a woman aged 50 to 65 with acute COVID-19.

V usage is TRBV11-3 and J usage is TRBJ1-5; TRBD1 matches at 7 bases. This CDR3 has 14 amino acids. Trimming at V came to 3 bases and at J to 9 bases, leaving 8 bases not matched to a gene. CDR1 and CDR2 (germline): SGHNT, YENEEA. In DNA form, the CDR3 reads TGTGCCAGCAGCTTTGGGCAGGGGGGAAGGCCCCAGCATTTT. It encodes CASSFGQGGRPQHF.

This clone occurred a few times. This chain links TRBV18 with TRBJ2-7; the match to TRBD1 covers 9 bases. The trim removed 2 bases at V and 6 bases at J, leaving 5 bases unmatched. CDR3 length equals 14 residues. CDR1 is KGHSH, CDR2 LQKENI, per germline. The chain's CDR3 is CASSPSVTGGEQYV. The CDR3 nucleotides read TGTGCCAGCTCACCATCGGTGACAGGGGGCGAGCAGTACGTC.

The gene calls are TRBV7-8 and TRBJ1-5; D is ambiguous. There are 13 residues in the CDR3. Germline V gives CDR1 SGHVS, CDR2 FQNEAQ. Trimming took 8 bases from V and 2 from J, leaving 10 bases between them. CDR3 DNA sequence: TGTGCCAGCGGCGGGTCGGGCAATCAGCCCCAGCATTTT. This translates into CASGGSGNQPQHF.

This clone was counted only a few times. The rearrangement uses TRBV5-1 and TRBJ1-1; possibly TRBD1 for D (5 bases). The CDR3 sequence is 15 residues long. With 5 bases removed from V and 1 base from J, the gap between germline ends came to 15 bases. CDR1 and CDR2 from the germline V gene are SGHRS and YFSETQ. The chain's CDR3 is CASRPGGDRNTEAFF. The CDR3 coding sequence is TGCGCCAGCAGGCCCGGAGGGGACCGGAACACTGAAGCTTTCTTT.

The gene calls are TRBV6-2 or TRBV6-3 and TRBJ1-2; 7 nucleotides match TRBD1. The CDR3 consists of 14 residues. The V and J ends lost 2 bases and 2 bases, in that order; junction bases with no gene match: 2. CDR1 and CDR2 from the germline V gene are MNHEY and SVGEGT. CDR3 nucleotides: TGTGCCAGCAGTTACATGGGACAGAACTATGGCTACACCTTC. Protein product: CASSYMGQNYGYTF.

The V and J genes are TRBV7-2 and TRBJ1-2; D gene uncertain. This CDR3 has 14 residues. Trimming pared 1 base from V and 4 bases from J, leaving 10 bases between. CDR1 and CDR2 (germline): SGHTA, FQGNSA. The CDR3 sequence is CASSLGDEIYGYTF. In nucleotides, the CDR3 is TGTGCCAGCAGCTTAGGTGATGAGATCTATGGCTACACCTTC.

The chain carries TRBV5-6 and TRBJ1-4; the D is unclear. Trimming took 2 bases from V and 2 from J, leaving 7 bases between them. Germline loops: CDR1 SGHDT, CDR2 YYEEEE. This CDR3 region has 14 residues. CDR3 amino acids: CASSLVRTNEKLFF. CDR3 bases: TGTGCCAGCAGCTTAGTGCGGACTAATGAAAAACTGTTTTTT.

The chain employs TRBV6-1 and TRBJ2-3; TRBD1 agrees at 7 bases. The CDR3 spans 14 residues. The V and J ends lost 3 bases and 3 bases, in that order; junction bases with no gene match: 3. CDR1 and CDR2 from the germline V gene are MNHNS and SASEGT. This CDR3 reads CASSETGMTDTQYF. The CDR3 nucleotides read TGTGCCAGCAGTGAGACAGGGATGACAGATACGCAGTATTTT.

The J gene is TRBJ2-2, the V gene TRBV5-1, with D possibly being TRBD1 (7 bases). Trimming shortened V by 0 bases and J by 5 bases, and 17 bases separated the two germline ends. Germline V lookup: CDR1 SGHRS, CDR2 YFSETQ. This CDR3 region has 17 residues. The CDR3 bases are TGCGCCAGCAGCTTGGCCGGGCAGGGGGGTGGAACCGGGGAGCTGTTTTTT. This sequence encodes CASSLAGQGGGTGELFF.

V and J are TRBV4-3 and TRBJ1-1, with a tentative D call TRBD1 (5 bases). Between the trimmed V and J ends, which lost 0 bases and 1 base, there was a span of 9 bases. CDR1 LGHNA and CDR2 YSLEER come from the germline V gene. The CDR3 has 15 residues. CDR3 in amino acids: CASSQDVRANTEAFF. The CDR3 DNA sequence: TGCGCCAGCAGCCAAGACGTCAGGGCGAACACTGAAGCTTTCTTT.

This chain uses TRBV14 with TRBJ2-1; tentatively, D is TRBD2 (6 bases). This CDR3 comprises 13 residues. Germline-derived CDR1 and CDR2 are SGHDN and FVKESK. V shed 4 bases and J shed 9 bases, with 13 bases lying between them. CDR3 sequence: CASSREVRVEQFF. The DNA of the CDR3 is TGTGCCAGCAGCCGGGAGGTACGGGTTGAGCAGTTCTTC.

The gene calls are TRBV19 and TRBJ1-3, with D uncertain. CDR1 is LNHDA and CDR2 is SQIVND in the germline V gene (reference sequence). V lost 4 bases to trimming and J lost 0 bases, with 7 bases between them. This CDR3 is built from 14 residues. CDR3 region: CASSRARSGNTIYF. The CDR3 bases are TGTGCCAGTAGTAGGGCCCGCTCTGGAAACACCATATATTTT.

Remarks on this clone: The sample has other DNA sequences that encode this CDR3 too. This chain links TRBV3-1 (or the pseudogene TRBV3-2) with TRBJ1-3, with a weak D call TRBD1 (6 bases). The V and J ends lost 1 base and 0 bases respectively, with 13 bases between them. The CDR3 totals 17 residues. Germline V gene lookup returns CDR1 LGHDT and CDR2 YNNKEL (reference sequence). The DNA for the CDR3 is TGTGCCAGCAGCCAAGGGGCAGGGGTTCACTCTGGAAACACCATATATTTT. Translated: CASSQGAGVHSGNTIYF.

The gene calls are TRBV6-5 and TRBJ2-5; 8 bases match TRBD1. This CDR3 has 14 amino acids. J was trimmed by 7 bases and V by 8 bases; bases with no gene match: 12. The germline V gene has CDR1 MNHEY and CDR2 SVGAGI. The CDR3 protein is CASSIDRGKATQYF. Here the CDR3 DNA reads TGTGCCAGCTCAATCGACAGGGGTAAAGCGACCCAGTACTTC.

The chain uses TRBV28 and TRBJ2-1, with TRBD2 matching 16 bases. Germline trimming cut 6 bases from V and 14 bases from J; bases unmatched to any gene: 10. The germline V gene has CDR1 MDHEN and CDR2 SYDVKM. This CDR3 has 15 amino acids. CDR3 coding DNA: TGTGCCAGCAGCACCGGGACTAGCGGGGGGGCGGGAAAGTTCTTC. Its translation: CASSTGTSGGAGKFF.

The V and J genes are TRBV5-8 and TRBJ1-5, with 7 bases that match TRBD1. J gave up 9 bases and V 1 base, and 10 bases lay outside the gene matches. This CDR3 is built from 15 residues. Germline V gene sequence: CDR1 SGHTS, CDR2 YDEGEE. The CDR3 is CASSLRGRAGGPQHF. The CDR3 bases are TGTGCCAGCAGCTTGCGGGGCAGGGCAGGGGGGCCCCAGCATTTT.

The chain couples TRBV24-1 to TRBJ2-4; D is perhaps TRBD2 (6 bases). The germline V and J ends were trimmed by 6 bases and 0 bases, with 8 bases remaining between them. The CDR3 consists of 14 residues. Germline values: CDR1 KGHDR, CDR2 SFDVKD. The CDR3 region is CATSSGVAKNIQYF. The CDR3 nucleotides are TGTGCCACCAGTTCGGGGGTAGCCAAAAACATTCAGTACTTC.

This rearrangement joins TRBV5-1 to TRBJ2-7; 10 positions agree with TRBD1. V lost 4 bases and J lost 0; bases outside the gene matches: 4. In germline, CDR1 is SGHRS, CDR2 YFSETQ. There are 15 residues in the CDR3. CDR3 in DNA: TGCGCCAGCAGCGTGGGACAGGGGAGCTCCTACGAGCAGTACGTC. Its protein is CASSVGQGSSYEQYV.

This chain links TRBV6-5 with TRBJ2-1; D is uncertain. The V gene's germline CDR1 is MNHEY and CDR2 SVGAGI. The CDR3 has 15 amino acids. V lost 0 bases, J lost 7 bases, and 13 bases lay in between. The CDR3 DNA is TGTGCCAGCAGTTACTCGAAGAATAGAGCAAATGAGCAGTTCTTC. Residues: CASSYSKNRANEQFF.